This passage covers 15 T cell receptor beta chains from one sample sequenced in a study of beta chain features in type 1 diabetes. Isolated RNA was reverse transcribed in full, so expressed TCRB transcripts were sequenced. The repertoire was sequenced with immunoSEQ multiplex PCR; TCRdb's copy has only in-frame clones and lacks some. Of around 160,000 clones in the sample, about 10% are singletons; the top ten hold under 0.85%. Antigens of these TCRs are unknown. Study results and caveats: TCRB CDR3 length was moderately but significantly reduced in all four CD4+ subsets of Type 1 diabetes patients.

The sample comprised central memory CD4+ T cells from blood. These receptors all come from a woman in her 30s with type 1 diabetes.

The table lists this clone with a few counts. This chain connects TRBV28 to TRBJ2-1, with 9 bases matching TRBD2. In germline, CDR1 is MDHEN, CDR2 SYDVKM. The V segment lost 5 bases and the J segment 2 bases; nucleotides outside the gene matches: 7. The CDR3 consists of 16 residues. CDR3 in DNA: TGTGCCAGCAGTCCACCACTAGCGGGCGCCTACAATGAGCAGTTCTTC. This translates into CASSPPLAGAYNEQFF. The whole variable domain, filled in from reference TRBV28 and TRBJ2-1, reads DVKVTQSSRYLVKRTGEKVFLECVQDMDHENMFWYRQDPGLGLRLIYFSYDVKMKEKGDIPEGYSVSREKKERFSLILESASTNQTSMYLCASSPPLAGAYNEQFFGPGTRLTVL.

The V gene is TRBV25-1, the J gene TRBJ2-7, with D unresolved. CDR1 is MGHDK and CDR2 is SYGVNS in the germline V gene. V lost 1 base, J lost 2 bases, and 6 bases lay in between. This CDR3 contains 13 residues. The CDR3 DNA reads as TGTGCCAGCAGTGAATCGGTAGCCTACGAGCAGTACTTC. Translated, it gives CASSESVAYEQYF.

The chain has TRBV5-1 and TRBJ2-2; TRBD1 agrees at 9 bases. The CDR3 spans 14 residues. The V segment lost 7 bases and the J segment 3 bases; nucleotides outside the gene matches: 4. Germline values: CDR1 SGHRS, CDR2 YFSETQ. CDR3 bases: TGCGCCAGCGCCGACAGGGGGGACACCGGGGAGCTGTTTTTT. This encodes CASADRGDTGELFF.

The V gene is TRBV6-1, the J gene TRBJ1-1; no definite D call. The CDR3 runs 13 residues. Germline-derived CDR1 and CDR2 are MNHNS and SASEGT. V dropped 6 bases and J dropped 4 bases, with 12 bases sitting between them. The DNA for the CDR3 is TGTGCCAGCAGCGAGGGAGAGCGCACTGAAGCTTTCTTT. It is translated as CASSEGERTEAFF.

This clone was seen more than once but under ten times. This sequence joins TRBV9 and TRBJ2-2; D possibly corresponds to TRBD1 (5 bases). V lost 4 bases and J lost 3, with 13 bases in between. This CDR3 is 15 amino acids long. Germline CDR1 and CDR2: SGDLS and YYNGEE. This CDR3 is CASSLRGGDTGELFF. The CDR3, as DNA: TGTGCCAGCAGCTTAAGGGGTGGGGACACCGGGGAGCTGTTTTTT.

CDR3 protein: CASSLLGTSGRDQETQYF. The CDR3 nucleotides read TGTGCCAGCAGCTTGTTAGGGACTAGCGGGAGGGACCAAGAGACCCAGTACTTC. The J gene is TRBJ2-5, the V gene TRBV11-2; 16 bases map to TRBD2. The CDR3 loop spans 18 amino acids. The V gene's germline CDR1 is SGHAT and CDR2 FQNNGV. J lost 0 bases, V lost 3 bases, and 4 bases had no gene match.

This clone showed up just a few times. The chain is built from TRBV30 and TRBJ2-2; 9 nucleotides match TRBD1. The CDR3 is 13 amino acids. V shed 5 bases, J shed 5 bases, and the junction held 3 bases outside the gene matches. Germline V gene lookup returns CDR1 GTSNPN and CDR2 SVGIG (reference sequence). For the CDR3, the DNA is TGTGCCTGGCGGACAGGGGAGACCGGGGAGCTGTTTTTT. It specifies CAWRTGETGELFF. Full variable domain (missing parts from reference TRBV30 and TRBJ2-2): SQTIHQWPATLVQPVGSPLSLECTVEGTSNPNLYWYRQAAGRGLQLLFYSVGIGQISSEVPQNLSASRPQDRQFILSSKKLLLSDSGFYLCAWRTGETGELFFGEGSRLTVL.

This clone has a handful of counts. The chain is built from TRBV30 and TRBJ2-1; 10 nucleotides agree with TRBD2. In germline, CDR1 is GTSNPN, CDR2 SVGIG (reference sequence). J lost 8 bases, V lost 0 bases, and 10 bases had no gene match. This CDR3 contains 16 residues. In DNA, the CDR3 is TGTGCCTGGAGTGTAGGGCTAGCGGGAGTCGGATATGAGCAGTTCTTC. It translates to CAWSVGLAGVGYEQFF. Full variable domain (outside the CDR3, taken from reference TRBV30 and TRBJ2-1): SQTIHQWPATLVQPVGSPLSLECTVEGTSNPNLYWYRQAAGRGLQLLFYSVGIGQISSEVPQNLSASRPQDRQFILSSKKLLLSDSGFYLCAWSVGLAGVGYEQFFGPGTRLTVL.

This clone was observed a few times. V usage is TRBV15 and J usage is TRBJ2-5; tentatively, D is TRBD2 (5 bases). CDR3 length: 12 residues. CDR1 and CDR2 (germline): LNHNV, YYDKDF (reference sequence). V was clipped by 4 bases and J by 7 bases, with 10 bases between them. The chain's CDR3 is CATSTPAGTQYF. The CDR3 bases are TGTGCCACCAGCACCCCGGCGGGGACCCAGTACTTC.

This chain joins TRBV28 and TRBJ2-3, with a weak D call TRBD2 (6 bases). Looked up from germline, CDR1 is MDHEN and CDR2 is SYDVKM. The CDR3 is 13 residues long. V gave up 11 bases and J gave up 2 bases, with 14 bases separating them. CDR3: CAWTTGSTDTQYF. The CDR3 DNA reads as TGTGCCTGGACTACCGGCTCCACAGATACGCAGTATTTT.

This clone was found a few times. This chain links TRBV28 with TRBJ2-2, with a possible D match to TRBD1 (6 bases). CDR3 length: 15 residues. CDR1 and CDR2 from the germline V gene are MDHEN and SYDVKM. V was cut by 5 bases and J by 1 base, with 11 bases left in between. The CDR3 DNA reads as TGTGCCAGCAGTCTGACGACAGGGAACACCGGGGAGCTGTTTTTT. This encodes CASSLTTGNTGELFF. Filled out from reference TRBV28 and TRBJ2-2, the complete variable domain reads DVKVTQSSRYLVKRTGEKVFLECVQDMDHENMFWYRQDPGLGLRLIYFSYDVKMKEKGDIPEGYSVSREKKERFSLILESASTNQTSMYLCASSLTTGNTGELFFGEGSRLTVL.

V gene TRBV2 combines with J gene TRBJ2-3; 9 nucleotides align to TRBD1. The CDR3 contains 14 residues. Germline V gene sequence: CDR1 SNHLY, CDR2 FYNNEI. Trimming at V came to 7 bases and at J to 0 bases, leaving 2 bases not matched to a gene. Here the CDR3 reads CASTGTGSTDTQYF. CDR3 coding DNA: TGTGCCAGCACCGGGACAGGGAGCACAGATACGCAGTATTTT.

This clone has more than one count but fewer than ten. The rearrangement links TRBV28 to TRBJ2-7; 13 bases fit TRBD2. The CDR3 length is 16 residues. The germline gives CDR1 MDHEN, CDR2 SYDVKM. V was pared by 6 bases and J by 2 bases, with 7 bases of the junction left unmatched. CDR3 nucleotide sequence: TGTGCCAGCAGATCACAGACTAGCGGGGGGACCTACGAGCAGTACTTC. This gives the protein CASRSQTSGGTYEQYF. The variable domain in full, with the rest retrieved from reference TRBV28 and TRBJ2-7, is DVKVTQSSRYLVKRTGEKVFLECVQDMDHENMFWYRQDPGLGLRLIYFSYDVKMKEKGDIPEGYSVSREKKERFSLILESASTNQTSMYLCASRSQTSGGTYEQYFGPGTRLTVT.

The sample holds a few counts of this clone. V and J are TRBV29-1 and TRBJ1-1; the D gene is possibly TRBD1 (6 bases). The germline V gene has CDR1 SQVTM and CDR2 ANQGSEA. The CDR3 runs 14 residues. The ends were cut back, 2 bases at V and 4 bases at J, with 14 bases in the middle. The CDR3, as DNA: TGCAGCGTTGAAAGGGGGTCAAGGTCCACTGAAGCTTTCTTT. Translation: CSVERGSRSTEAFF. Using reference TRBV29-1 and TRBJ1-1 for the parts outside the CDR3, the full variable domain is SAVISQKPSRDICQRGTSLTIQCQVDSQVTMMFWYRQQPGQSLTLIATANQGSEATYESGFVIDKFPISRPNLTFSTLTVSNMSPEDSSIYLCSVERGSRSTEAFFGQGTRLTVV.

V usage is TRBV10-3 and J usage is TRBJ1-3; 9 bases map to TRBD1. Germline V gene lookup returns CDR1 ENHRY and CDR2 SYGVKD. The CDR3 spans 14 residues. Unmatched junction bases numbered 8, after V lost 7 bases and J lost 7 bases. CDR3 in DNA: TGTGCCATCACCGATGGACAGGGGTCCAACACCATATATTTT. Protein: CAITDGQGSNTIYF.